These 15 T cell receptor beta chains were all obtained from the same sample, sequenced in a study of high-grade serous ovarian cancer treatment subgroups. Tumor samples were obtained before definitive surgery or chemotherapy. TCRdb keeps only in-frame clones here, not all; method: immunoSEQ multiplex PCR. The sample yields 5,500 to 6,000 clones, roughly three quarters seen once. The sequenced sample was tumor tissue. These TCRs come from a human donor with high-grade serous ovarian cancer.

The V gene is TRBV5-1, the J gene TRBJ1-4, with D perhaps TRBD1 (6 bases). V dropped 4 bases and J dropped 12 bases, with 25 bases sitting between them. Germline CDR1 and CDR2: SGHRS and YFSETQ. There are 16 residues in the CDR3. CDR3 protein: CASSPPLTGAPGELFF. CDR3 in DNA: TGCGCCAGCAGCCCCCCCCTGACGGGAGCCCCAGGGGAACTGTTTTTT. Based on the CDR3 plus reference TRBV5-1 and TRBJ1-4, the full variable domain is KAGVTQTPRYLIKTRGQQVTLSCSPISGHRSVSWYQQTPGQGLQFLFEYFSETQRNKGNFPGRFSGRQFSNSRSEMNVSTLELGDSALYLCASSPPLTGAPGELFFGSGTQLSVL.

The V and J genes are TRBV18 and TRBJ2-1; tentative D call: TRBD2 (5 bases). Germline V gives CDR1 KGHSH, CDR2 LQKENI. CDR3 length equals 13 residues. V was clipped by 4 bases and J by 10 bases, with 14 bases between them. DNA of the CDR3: TGTGCCAGCTCACTTGGACTGGAAAAGGAGCAGTTCTTC. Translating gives CASSLGLEKEQFF.

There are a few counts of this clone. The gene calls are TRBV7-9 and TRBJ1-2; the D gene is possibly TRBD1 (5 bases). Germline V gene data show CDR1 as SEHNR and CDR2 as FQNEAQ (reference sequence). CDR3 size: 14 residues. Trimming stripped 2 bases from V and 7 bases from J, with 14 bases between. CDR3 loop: CASSLSRDSFGYTF. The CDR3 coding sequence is TGTGCCAGCAGCTTATCCCGGGACTCCTTTGGCTACACCTTC.

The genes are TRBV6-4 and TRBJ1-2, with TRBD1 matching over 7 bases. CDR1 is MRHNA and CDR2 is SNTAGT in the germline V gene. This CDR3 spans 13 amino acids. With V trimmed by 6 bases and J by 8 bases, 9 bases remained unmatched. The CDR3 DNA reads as TGTGCCAGCAGCCTGACAGGGATCGACGGCTACACCTTC. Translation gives CASSLTGIDGYTF.

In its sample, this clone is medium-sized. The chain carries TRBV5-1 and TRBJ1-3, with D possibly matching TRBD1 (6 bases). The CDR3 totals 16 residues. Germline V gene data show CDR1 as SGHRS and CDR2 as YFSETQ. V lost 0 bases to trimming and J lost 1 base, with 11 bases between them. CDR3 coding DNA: TGCGCCAGCAGCTTGGGTCAGGGGTCGTCTGGAAACACCATATATTTT. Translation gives CASSLGQGSSGNTIYF.

The CDR3 reads CACLGRRNTEAFF. CDR3 coding DNA: TGTGCCTGTTTAGGACGAAGGAACACTGAAGCTTTCTTT. The chain combines TRBV30 with TRBJ1-1, with no clear D. The ends were cut back, 6 bases at V and 1 base at J, with 12 bases in the middle. The CDR3 spans 13 residues. In germline, CDR1 is GTSNPN, CDR2 SVGIG (reference sequence).

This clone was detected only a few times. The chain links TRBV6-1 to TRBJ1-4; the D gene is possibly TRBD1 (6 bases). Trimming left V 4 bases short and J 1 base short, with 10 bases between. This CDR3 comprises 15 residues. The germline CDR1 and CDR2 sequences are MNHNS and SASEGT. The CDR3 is CASSVNRVTNEKLFF. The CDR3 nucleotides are TGTGCCAGCAGTGTCAACAGGGTAACTAATGAAAAACTGTTTTTT.

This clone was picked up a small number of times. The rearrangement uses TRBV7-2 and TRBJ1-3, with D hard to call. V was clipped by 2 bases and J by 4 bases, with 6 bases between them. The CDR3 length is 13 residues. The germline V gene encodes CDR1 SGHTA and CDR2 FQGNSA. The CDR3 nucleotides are TGTGCCAGCAGCTTAAATCTAGGAAACACCATATATTTT. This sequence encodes CASSLNLGNTIYF.

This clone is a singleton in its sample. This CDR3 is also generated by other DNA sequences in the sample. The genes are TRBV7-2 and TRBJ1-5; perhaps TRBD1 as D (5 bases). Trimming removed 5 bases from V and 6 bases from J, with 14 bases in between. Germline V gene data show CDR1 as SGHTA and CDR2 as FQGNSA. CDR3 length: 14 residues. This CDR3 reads CASSPDRGGQPQHF. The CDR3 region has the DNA TGTGCCAGCAGCCCCGACCGTGGGGGTCAGCCCCAGCATTTT.

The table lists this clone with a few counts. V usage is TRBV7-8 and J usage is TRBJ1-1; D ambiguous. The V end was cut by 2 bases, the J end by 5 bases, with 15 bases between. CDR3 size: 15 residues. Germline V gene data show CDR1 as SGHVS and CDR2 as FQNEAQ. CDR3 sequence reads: CASSLTPGVGTEAFF. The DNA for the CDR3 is TGTGCCAGCAGCTTAACGCCAGGAGTAGGGACTGAAGCTTTCTTT.

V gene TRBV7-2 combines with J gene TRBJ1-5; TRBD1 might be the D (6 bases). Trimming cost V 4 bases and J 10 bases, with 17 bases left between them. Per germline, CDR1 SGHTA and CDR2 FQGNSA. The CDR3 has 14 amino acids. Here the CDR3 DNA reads TGTGCCAGCAGCTCTAACAGGGATACTAAACCCCAGCATTTT. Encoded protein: CASSSNRDTKPQHF.

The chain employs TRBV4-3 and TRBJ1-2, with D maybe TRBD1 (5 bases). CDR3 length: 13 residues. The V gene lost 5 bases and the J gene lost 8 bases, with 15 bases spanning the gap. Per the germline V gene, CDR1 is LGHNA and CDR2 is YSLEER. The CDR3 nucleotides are TGCGCCAGCAGCGGGGCAGCTTCCCGAGGCTACACCTTC. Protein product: CASSGAASRGYTF.

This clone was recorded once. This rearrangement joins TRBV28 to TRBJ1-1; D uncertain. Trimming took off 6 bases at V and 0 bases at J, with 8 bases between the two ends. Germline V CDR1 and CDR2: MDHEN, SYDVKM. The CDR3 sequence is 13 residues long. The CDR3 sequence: CASSGYMNTEAFF. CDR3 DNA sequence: TGTGCCAGCAGCGGGTACATGAACACTGAAGCTTTCTTT.

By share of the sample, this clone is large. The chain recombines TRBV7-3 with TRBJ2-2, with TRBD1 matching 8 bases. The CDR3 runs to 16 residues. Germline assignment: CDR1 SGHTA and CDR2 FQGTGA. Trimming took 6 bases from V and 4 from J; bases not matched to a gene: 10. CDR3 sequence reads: CASSRQGTAATGELFF. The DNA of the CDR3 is TGTGCCAGCAGTCGACAGGGGACCGCGGCCACCGGGGAGCTGTTTTTT.

The CDR3 DNA is TGTGCCAGCAGTGGGGGCATGGGCCGAGCTAATGAAAAACTGTTTTTT. It codes for CASSGGMGRANEKLFF. The rearrangement uses TRBV2 and TRBJ1-4; tentatively, D is TRBD1 (5 bases). The V end was cut by 4 bases, the J end by 3 bases, with 15 bases between. CDR1 and CDR2 (germline): SNHLY, FYNNEI. The CDR3 covers 16 residues.